The source of this T cell receptor (beta chain) is a study of identical twins. Findings of the study overall: Cross-sectional statistical analysis, not tracking of the same donors, underpinned the conclusions. Among beta out-of-frame sequences, excess sharing between twins appeared weaker. The models gave estimates that fell short of the out-of-frame TCR alpha sharing seen in monozygotic twins.

This clonotype was seen repeatedly, ten times or more. Its target is unknown. TCRdb ran MiXCR on the 5' RACE reads and lists one entry per CDR3 protein. The data show hundreds of thousands of distinct CDR3 sequences, with approximately 7% seen just once and roughly 3.9% held by the top ten. Donors were all healthy Caucasians. The CDR3 runs to 15 residues. The germline CDR1 and CDR2 sequences are KGHSH and LQKENI. The germline V and J ends were trimmed by 0 bases and 0 bases, with 3 bases remaining between them. This sample was shared with a second study, whose subject was yellow fever vaccine responses in identical twins.

The sample consisted of memory (CD45RO+) T cells sorted from blood. The TCR was taken from a woman under 30 in good health. This rearrangement joins TRBV18 to TRBJ2-6; D is ambiguous. CDR3 region: CASSPPASGANVLTF. CDR3 bases: TGTGCCAGCTCACCACCAGCCTCTGGGGCCAACGTCCTGACTTTC.